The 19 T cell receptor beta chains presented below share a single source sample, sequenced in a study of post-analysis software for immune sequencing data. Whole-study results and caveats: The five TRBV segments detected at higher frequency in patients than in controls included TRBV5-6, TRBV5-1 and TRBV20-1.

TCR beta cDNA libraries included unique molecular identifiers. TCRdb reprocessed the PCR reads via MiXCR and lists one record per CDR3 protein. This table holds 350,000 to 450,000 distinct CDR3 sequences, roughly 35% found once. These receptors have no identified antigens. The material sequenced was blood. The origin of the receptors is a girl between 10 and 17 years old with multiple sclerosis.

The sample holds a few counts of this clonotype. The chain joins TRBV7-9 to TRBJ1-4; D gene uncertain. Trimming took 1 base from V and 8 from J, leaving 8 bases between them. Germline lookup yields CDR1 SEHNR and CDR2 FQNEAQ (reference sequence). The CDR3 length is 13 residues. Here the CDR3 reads CASSLGGREKLFF. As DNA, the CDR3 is TGTGCCAGCAGCTTAGGCGGTCGGGAAAAACTGTTTTTT.

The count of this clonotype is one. The CDR3 spells CATSEPSGQGSYNEQFF. For the CDR3, the DNA is TGTGCCACCAGTGAACCCTCGGGACAGGGGTCCTACAATGAGCAGTTCTTC. The chain links TRBV24-1 to TRBJ2-1, with 10 positions matching TRBD1. V gave up 4 bases and J gave up 1 base; unmatched junction bases: 6. The length of the CDR3 is 17 residues. Germline values: CDR1 KGHDR, CDR2 SFDVKD.

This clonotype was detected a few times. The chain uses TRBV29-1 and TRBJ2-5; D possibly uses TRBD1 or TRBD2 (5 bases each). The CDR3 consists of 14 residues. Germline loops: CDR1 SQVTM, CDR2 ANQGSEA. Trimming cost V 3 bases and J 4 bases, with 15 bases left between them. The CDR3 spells CSVDFGGRRETQYF. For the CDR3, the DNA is TGCAGCGTTGATTTTGGGGGTCGTCGAGAGACCCAGTACTTC.

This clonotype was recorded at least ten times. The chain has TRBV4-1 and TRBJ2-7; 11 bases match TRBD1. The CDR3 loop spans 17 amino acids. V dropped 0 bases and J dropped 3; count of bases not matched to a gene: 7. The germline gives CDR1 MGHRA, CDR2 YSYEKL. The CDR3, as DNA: TGCGCCAGCAGCCAAGATTCATGGACAGGGGGCAACTACGAGCAGTACTTC. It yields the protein CASSQDSWTGGNYEQYF.

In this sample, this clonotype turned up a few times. The DNA for the CDR3 is TGCGCCAGCAGCTTTACTAGCAGTGAGCAGTTCTTC. It yields the protein CASSFTSSEQFF. This chain links TRBV5-1 with TRBJ2-1; tentatively, D is TRBD2 (6 bases). The germline gives CDR1 SGHRS, CDR2 YFSETQ. The V gene lost 2 bases and the J gene lost 9 bases, with 9 bases spanning the gap. The CDR3 is 12 residues long.

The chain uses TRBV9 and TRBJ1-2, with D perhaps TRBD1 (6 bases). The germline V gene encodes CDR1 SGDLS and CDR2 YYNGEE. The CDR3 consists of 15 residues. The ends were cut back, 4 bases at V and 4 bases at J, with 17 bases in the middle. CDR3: CASSPSTGTPYGYTF. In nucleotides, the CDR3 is TGTGCCAGCAGCCCTTCTACCGGGACACCCTATGGCTACACCTTC. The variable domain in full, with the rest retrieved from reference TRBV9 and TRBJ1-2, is DSGVTQTPKHLITATGQRVTLRCSPRSGDLSVYWYQQSLDQGLQFLIQYYNGEERAKGNILERFSAQQFPDLHSELNLSSLELGDSALYFCASSPSTGTPYGYTFGSGTRLTVV.

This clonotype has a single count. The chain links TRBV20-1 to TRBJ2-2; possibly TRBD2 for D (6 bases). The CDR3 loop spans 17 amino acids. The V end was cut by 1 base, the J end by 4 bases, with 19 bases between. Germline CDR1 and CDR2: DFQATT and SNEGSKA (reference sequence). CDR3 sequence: CSARGAAGQVGTGELFF. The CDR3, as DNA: TGCAGTGCTAGAGGAGCCGCGGGGCAGGTGGGCACCGGGGAGCTGTTTTTT.

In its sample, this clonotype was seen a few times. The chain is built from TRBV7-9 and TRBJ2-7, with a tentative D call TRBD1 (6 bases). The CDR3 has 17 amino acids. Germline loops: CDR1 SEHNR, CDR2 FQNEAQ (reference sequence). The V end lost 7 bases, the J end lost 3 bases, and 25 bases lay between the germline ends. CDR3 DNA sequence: TGTGCCAGCATCCTATACACGGGACAACCCGGAGGCTACGAGCAGTACTTC. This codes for CASILYTGQPGGYEQYF. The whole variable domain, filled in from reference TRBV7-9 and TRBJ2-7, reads DTGVSQNPRHKITKRGQNVTFRCDPISEHNRLYWYRQTLGQGPEFLTYFQNEAQLEKSRLLSDRFSAERPKGSFSTLEIQRTEQGDSAMYLCASILYTGQPGGYEQYFGPGTRLTVT.

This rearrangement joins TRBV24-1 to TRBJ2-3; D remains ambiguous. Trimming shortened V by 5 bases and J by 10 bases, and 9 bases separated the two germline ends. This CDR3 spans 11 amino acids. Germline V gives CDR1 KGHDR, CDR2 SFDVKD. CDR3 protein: CATSVLGAQYF. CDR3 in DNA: TGTGCCACCAGTGTCTTGGGTGCGCAGTATTTT.

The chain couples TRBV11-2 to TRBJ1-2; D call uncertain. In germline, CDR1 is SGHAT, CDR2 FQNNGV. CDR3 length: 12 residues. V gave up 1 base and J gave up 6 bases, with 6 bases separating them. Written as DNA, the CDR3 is TGTGCCAGCAGCTTAGGCGTCGATGGCTACACCTTC. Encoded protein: CASSLGVDGYTF.

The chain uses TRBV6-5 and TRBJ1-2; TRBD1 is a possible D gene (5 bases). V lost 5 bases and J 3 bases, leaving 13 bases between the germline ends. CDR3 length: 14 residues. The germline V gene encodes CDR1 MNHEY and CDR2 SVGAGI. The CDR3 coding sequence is TGTGCCAGCAGTAACTTGGGACCAGACTATGGCTACACCTTC. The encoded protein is CASSNLGPDYGYTF.

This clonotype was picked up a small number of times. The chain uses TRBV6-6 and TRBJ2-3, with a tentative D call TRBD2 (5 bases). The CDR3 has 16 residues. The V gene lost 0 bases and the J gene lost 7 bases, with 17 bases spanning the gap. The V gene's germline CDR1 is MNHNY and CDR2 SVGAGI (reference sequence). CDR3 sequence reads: CASSYSRTQQRNTQYF. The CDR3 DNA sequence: TGTGCCAGCAGTTACTCGAGGACTCAACAGAGGAATACGCAGTATTTT.

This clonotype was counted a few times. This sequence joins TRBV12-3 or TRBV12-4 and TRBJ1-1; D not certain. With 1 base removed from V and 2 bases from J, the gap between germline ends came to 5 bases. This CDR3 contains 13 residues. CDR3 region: CASSLERNTEAFF. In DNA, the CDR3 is TGTGCCAGCAGTTTAGAGAGAAACACTGAAGCTTTCTTT.

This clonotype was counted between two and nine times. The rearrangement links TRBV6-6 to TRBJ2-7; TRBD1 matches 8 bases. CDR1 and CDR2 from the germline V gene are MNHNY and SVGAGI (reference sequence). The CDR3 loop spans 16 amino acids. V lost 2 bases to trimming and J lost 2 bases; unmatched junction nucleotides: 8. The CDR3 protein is CASSYAARGPTYEQYF. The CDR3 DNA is TGTGCCAGCAGTTACGCCGCCAGGGGGCCTACCTACGAGCAGTACTTC.

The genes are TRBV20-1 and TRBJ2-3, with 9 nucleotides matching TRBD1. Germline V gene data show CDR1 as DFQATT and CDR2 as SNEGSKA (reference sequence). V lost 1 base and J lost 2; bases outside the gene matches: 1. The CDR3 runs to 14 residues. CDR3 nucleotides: TGCAGTGCTAGAGGGGACAGGGCCACAGATACGCAGTATTTT. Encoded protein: CSARGDRATDTQYF.

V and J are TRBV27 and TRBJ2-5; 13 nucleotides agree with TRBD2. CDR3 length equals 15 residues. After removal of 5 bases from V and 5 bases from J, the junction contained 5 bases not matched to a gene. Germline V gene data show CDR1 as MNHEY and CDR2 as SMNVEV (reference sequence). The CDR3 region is CASSALGLAGETQYF. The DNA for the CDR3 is TGTGCCAGCAGTGCCCTGGGACTAGCGGGGGAGACCCAGTACTTC.

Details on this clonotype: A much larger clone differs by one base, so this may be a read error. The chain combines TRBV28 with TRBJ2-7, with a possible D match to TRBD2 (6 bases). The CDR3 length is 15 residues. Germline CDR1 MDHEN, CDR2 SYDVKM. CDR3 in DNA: TGTGCCTGCAGGGAGTTTGGAGGGGACGACTACGAGCAGTACTTC. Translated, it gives CACREFGGDDYEQYF.

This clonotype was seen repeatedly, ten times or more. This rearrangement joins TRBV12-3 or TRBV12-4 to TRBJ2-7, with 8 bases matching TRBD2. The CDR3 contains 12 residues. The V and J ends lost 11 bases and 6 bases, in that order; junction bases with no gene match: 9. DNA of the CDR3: TGTGCCTCGGGGCTAGCGGGCTTCGAGCAGTACTTC. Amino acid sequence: CASGLAGFEQYF.

The CDR3 loop is CAAGTGENIQYF. The DNA for the CDR3 is TGTGCCGCCGGGACAGGCGAAAACATTCAGTACTTC. This rearrangement joins TRBV10-3 to TRBJ2-4; 8 bases map to TRBD1. V was clipped by 11 bases and J by 5 bases; unmatched bases: 5. Germline CDR1 is ENHRY and CDR2 is SYGVKD. This CDR3 has 12 amino acids.